This T cell receptor (beta chain) was captured by sequencing in a study of OX40 agonist ivuxolimab in advanced cancers. Study summary: Ivuxolimab, which is an agonistic anti-OX40 (CD134) antibody, was administered to the patients. Every 2 weeks, ivuxolimab was infused into the patients intravenously at between 0.01 and 10 mg/kg. The study reported partial responses in three patients: one hepatocellular carcinoma, two cutaneous melanoma. Study findings and constraints: Among the lowest levels of clonal expansion were found in partial responders at 0.1-3.0 mg/kg.

The data were produced by immunoSEQ multiplex PCR, yet TCRdb's version contains in-frame clones alone and is incomplete. The sample shows more than 35,000 clones, approximately 80% of them seen only once. Trimming took 0 bases from V and 3 from J, leaving 6 bases between them. This CDR3 spans 13 amino acids. The germline V gene encodes CDR1 MNHEY and CDR2 SVGAGI. Regarding this clone: The antigen is undetermined.

The source is an adult with an advanced solid tumor such as melanoma, head and neck, liver or kidney cancer. Sequenced here: CD4+ or CD8+ T cells sorted from blood, sampled in a trial of the OX40 agonist ivuxolimab. The chain employs TRBV6-5 and TRBJ2-7; D gene unclear. The CDR3 here is CASSYSLNYEQYF. Written as DNA, the CDR3 is TGTGCCAGCAGTTACTCGCTAAACTACGAGCAGTACTTC.